This TCR beta chain was profiled in a study of T cell responses to AZD1222 COVID-19 vaccine. Broader study findings: Spike-specific TCR breadth and depth were elevated following two AZD1222 doses.

This CDR3 has 12 residues. Deletions cut 6 bases from V and 9 bases from J, with 15 bases between. Details on this clone: The antigen is unknown.

Assay used: immunoSEQ multiplex PCR; TCRdb lists only in-frame clones, some missing. The sample consists of under 150,000 clones, 90% of them appearing once. The receptor was isolated from an adult who received the AZD1222 COVID-19 vaccine. The J gene is TRBJ2-7, the V gene TRBV12-3 or TRBV12-4; perhaps TRBD1 as D (6 bases). The input for sequencing was peripheral blood, taken 28 days after the second AZD1222 dose. CDR3: CASSRDTPGQYF. The CDR3 nucleotides read TGTGCCAGCAGCCGGGACACACCCGGGCAGTACTTC.